A selection of T cell receptor beta chains follows, all from one sample in a study of PD-1 blockade in classical Hodgkin lymphoma. The repertoire was sequenced with immunoSEQ multiplex PCR; TCRdb's copy has only in-frame clones and lacks some. The table includes 20,000 to 25,000 clones, more than 75% detected once. Sample: peripheral blood mononuclear cells (PBMCs), taken before the fourth cycle of nivolumab. Receptors were obtained from a human donor with classical Hodgkin lymphoma. The CDR3 runs from the conserved cysteine through the conserved F or W. The D gene is left open where the match is weak. Only some rows state a clone size, as once, few, many or a class for expanded clones.

j_gene: TRBJ2-3; d_gene: -; v_gene: TRBV5-1; abundance: -; CDR3nt: TGCGCCAGCAGCCGTGCTGGGGAAGATACGCAGTATTTT; CDR3aa: CASSRAGEDTQYF
j_gene: TRBJ2-1; d_gene: -; v_gene: TRBV6-1; abundance: -; CDR3nt: TGTGCCAGCAGTGCCGACACCGGGACAAGTTACAATGAGCAGTTCTTC; CDR3aa: CASSADTGTSYNEQFF
j_gene: TRBJ2-1; d_gene: -; v_gene: TRBV10-2; abundance: -; CDR3nt: TGCGCCAGCAGTGGGAGTCTCTCCTACAATGAGCAGTTCTTC; CDR3aa: CASSGSLSYNEQFF
j_gene: TRBJ2-1; d_gene: -; v_gene: TRBV6-6; abundance: -; CDR3nt: TGTGCCAGCACTCTCCTAAGAGGGGCGGAAAATGAGCAGTTCTTC; CDR3aa: CASTLLRGAENEQFF
j_gene: TRBJ1-6; d_gene: -; v_gene: TRBV11-3; abundance: -; CDR3nt: TGTGCCAGCAGTTCCCGGGGGGATCTATGGAATTCACCCCTCCACTTT; CDR3aa: CASSSRGDLWNSPLHF
j_gene: TRBJ2-7; d_gene: TRBD1; v_gene: TRBV5-1; abundance: -; CDR3nt: TGCGCCAGCAGCACGCACGGGACAGGGACGTACGAGCAGTACTTC; CDR3aa: CASSTHGTGTYEQYF
j_gene: TRBJ2-1; d_gene: -; v_gene: TRBV27; abundance: -; CDR3nt: TGTGCCAGCAGTTTCTCGGAAGAATTAGGTGGTGAGCAGTTCTTC; CDR3aa: CASSFSEELGGEQFF
j_gene: TRBJ2-7; d_gene: TRBD1; v_gene: TRBV28; abundance: -; CDR3nt: TGTGCCAGCAGTTCCGGGACAGTCTACGAGCAGTACTTC; CDR3aa: CASSSGTVYEQYF
j_gene: TRBJ2-1; d_gene: TRBD2; v_gene: TRBV5-1; abundance: -; CDR3nt: TGCGCCAGCAGCTCCCCCTTAGCGGGAGATAATGTCGAGCAGTTCTTC; CDR3aa: CASSSPLAGDNVEQFF
j_gene: TRBJ2-3; d_gene: TRBD2; v_gene: TRBV6-1; abundance: -; CDR3nt: TGTGCCAGCAGGACACAGCGGGGGGGCCAGGATACGCAGTATTTT; CDR3aa: CASRTQRGGQDTQYF
j_gene: TRBJ2-7; d_gene: TRBD2; v_gene: TRBV5-1; abundance: few; CDR3nt: TGCGCCAGCTTCCCGGGGGGTCCCGGGACTAGCGTGTACGAGCAGTACTTC; CDR3aa: CASFPGGPGTSVYEQYF
j_gene: TRBJ2-7; d_gene: -; v_gene: TRBV18; abundance: -; CDR3nt: TGTGCCAGCTCCCTTAATGAGGACGGGGAGCAGTACTTC; CDR3aa: CASSLNEDGEQYF
j_gene: TRBJ2-3; d_gene: -; v_gene: TRBV19; abundance: -; CDR3nt: TGTGCCAGTAAGTCTCGATCGGAGTCAGATACGCAGTATTTT; CDR3aa: CASKSRSESDTQYF
j_gene: TRBJ2-7; d_gene: TRBD1; v_gene: TRBV4-2; abundance: -; CDR3nt: TGTGCCAGCAGCCAAGATAGGGCAGGGGGCTCCCCCTACGAGCAGTACTTC; CDR3aa: CASSQDRAGGSPYEQYF
j_gene: TRBJ2-7; d_gene: -; v_gene: TRBV7-9; abundance: -; CDR3nt: TGTGCCAGCAGCTCAGGAACAGGGAAGGGCTACGAGCAGTACTTC; CDR3aa: CASSSGTGKGYEQYF
j_gene: TRBJ2-2; d_gene: -; v_gene: TRBV14; abundance: -; CDR3nt: TGTGCCAGCAGCCACCGCGTAACTCCTACCGGGGAGCTGTTTTTT; CDR3aa: CASSHRVTPTGELFF
j_gene: TRBJ1-1; d_gene: -; v_gene: TRBV5-5; abundance: few; CDR3nt: TGTGCCAGCAGCTTGGACCTGAACACTGAAGCTTTCTTT; CDR3aa: CASSLDLNTEAFF
j_gene: TRBJ1-5; d_gene: -; v_gene: TRBV30; abundance: -; CDR3nt: TGTGCCTGGGGCCGGGGGGGTGTGAGCAATCAGCCCCAGCATTTT; CDR3aa: CAWGRGGVSNQPQHF
j_gene: TRBJ1-6; d_gene: TRBD1; v_gene: TRBV4-2; abundance: -; CDR3nt: TGTGCCAGCAGCCAGGACAGGGGACGGGCTGTGGGGCCGTCACCCCTCCACTTT; CDR3aa: CASSQDRGRAVGPSPLHF
j_gene: TRBJ1-3; d_gene: -; v_gene: TRBV19; abundance: -; CDR3nt: TGTGCCAGTACTTTGGGGCAGACTGGAAACACCATATATTTT; CDR3aa: CASTLGQTGNTIYF
j_gene: TRBJ1-2; d_gene: -; v_gene: TRBV19; abundance: -; CDR3nt: TGTGCCAGTAGTCCGGGACTCAATACCTATGGCTACACCTTC; CDR3aa: CASSPGLNTYGYTF
j_gene: TRBJ2-5; d_gene: -; v_gene: TRBV7-9; abundance: -; CDR3nt: TGTGCCAGCAGCTTATACAGGACTACGCGCCAAGAGACCCAGTACTTC; CDR3aa: CASSLYRTTRQETQYF